This entry is about one T cell receptor beta chain. Its antigen remains unidentified. This PCR relied on a set of 60 Vbeta primers and 13 Jbeta primers. Using immunoSEQ multiplex PCR, the repertoire was profiled, and TCRdb retains in-frame clones only, with some absent. The repertoire holds approximately 150,000 clones, with 80% to 85% as singletons. The data belong to a study of cytomegalovirus exposure and HLA in healthy donors. Each donor's status was that of a healthy bone marrow donor. The J segment lost 8 bases and the V segment lost 6 bases, leaving 12 bases of the junction unmatched. CDR3 length equals 17 residues. In germline, CDR1 is SGHTA, CDR2 FQGNSA. Overall study findings and caveats: TCR beta V- and J-gene trimming, according to a later analysis, was linked to a missense DCLRE1C variant.

The chain links TRBV7-2 to TRBJ2-1; 14 positions match TRBD2. The sample was PBMCs. The source is a woman aged 30 to 39 in good health and CMV-seronegative. Written as DNA, the CDR3 is TGTGCCAGCAGATACGCACTGACTAGCGGGGGGGCCCATGAGCAGTTCTTC. This encodes CASRYALTSGGAHEQFF.